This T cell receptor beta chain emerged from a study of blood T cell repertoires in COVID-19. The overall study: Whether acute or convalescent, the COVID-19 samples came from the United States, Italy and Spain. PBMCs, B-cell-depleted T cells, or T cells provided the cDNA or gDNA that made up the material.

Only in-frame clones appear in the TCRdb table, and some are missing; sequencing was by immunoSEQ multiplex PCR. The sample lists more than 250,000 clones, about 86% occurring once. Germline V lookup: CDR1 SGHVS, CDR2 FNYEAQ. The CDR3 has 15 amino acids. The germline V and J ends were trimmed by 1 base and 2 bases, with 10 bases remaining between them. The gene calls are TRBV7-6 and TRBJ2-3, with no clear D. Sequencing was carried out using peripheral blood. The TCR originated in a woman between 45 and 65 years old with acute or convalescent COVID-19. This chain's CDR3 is CASSLDTGDTDTQYF. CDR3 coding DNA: TGTGCCAGCAGCTTAGATACCGGTGACACAGATACGCAGTATTTT.